A single TCR beta chain is shown here with its context. Antigen specificity is unknown. At one end the junction does not follow the germline gene, possibly because of a read error. This specimen comes from a study of tumor and adjacent non-tumor tissue in lung cancer. Germline lookup yields CDR1 MGHRA and CDR2 YSYEKL. CDR3 length: 15 residues. General study findings and limits: Tumor repertoires had a smaller top 100 clone share than normal lung.

TCRbeta libraries were built with three rounds of nested PCR, modified from ARM-PCR. Each CDR3 protein is one row after TCRdb ran MiXCR on the multiplex PCR reads. This table holds approximately 100,000 distinct CDR3 sequences, less than 75% found once. No cell sorting was done before RNA was extracted from the tissue. More than 3 cm separated this lung sample from the edge of the tumor. The V call is TRBV4-1, the J call TRBJ2-7, with D perhaps matching TRBD1 (6 bases). The TCR comes from a man under 40 with non-small cell lung cancer. Material for sequencing was distant non-tumor lung tissue. The DNA of the CDR3 is TGTGCCAGCTGGCAAGACCCAGGGGTATCCTACGAGCAGTACTTC. Protein: CASWQDPGVSYEQYF.